This entry concerns a single TCR beta chain. Its matching antigen is unknown. The data are from a study of T cell repertoires in cytomegalovirus infection. Whole-study context: Matching HLA type and CMV infection were both indicated by public TCR beta signatures.

TCRdb re-called the reads with MiXCR, one entry per CDR3 protein. In the table there are about 920,000 distinct CDR3 sequences, less than 35% of which are singletons. V shed 2 bases, J shed 6 bases, and the junction held 3 bases outside the gene matches. CDR1 and CDR2 from the germline V gene are SGHTS and YDEGEE. CDR3 size: 14 residues. Study observations and caveats: CMV-specific HLA-C-restricted TCR beta clonotypes dominated the ex vivo response.

This receptor was identified in a human donor in good health (CMV status not recorded). Some clones in this sample may be carry-over from other donors' samples. The rearrangement uses TRBV5-8 and TRBJ2-2, with 8 bases identical to TRBD1. This material consisted of cultured CD8+ T cells from PBMCs, taken from culture after CMV antigen stimulation. CDR3 coding DNA: TGTGCCAGCAGCTTCCCCAGGGGGCCCGGGGAGCTGTTTTTT. Residues: CASSFPRGPGELFF.